The clone carrying this TCR beta chain was seen only a few times. Its specificity is unknown. The data are from a study of blood T cells in healthy people across ages. Notes on the study in general: Bulk PBMC profiling left naive and antigen-experienced comparisons inconclusive.

A second 7 to 11 cycle PCR used barcoded and J-beta primers. TCRdb recomputed calls from the 5' RACE reads with MiXCR, one row per CDR3 protein. Here the sample spans about 580,000 distinct CDR3 sequences, around half being singletons. Each of the donors had roughly 9.1 milliliters of peripheral blood drawn into EDTA-treated Vacutainer tubes. Extraction of total RNA produced a minimum of 5 micrograms from each sample. This CDR3 is built from 15 residues. Germline V lookup: CDR1 ENHRY, CDR2 SYGVKD. J lost 1 base, V lost 2 bases, and 1 base had no gene match. This TCR was recovered from an elderly man in good health. V usage is TRBV10-3 and J usage is TRBJ2-1; 8 bases agree with TRBD1. Sequences were obtained from blood. CDR3 amino acids: CAISEDRGSYNEQFF. DNA of the CDR3: TGTGCCATCAGTGAGGACAGGGGATCCTACAATGAGCAGTTCTTC.